A single sample gave rise to the 9 T cell receptor beta chains below, sequenced in a study of T cells in Graves' hyperthyroidism and ophthalmopathy. Amplification targeted TCR beta CDR3 regions from RNA transcripts. TCR CDR3 regions were first amplified by RT-PCR with HTBI primers. TCRdb reprocessed the multiplex PCR reads with MiXCR, giving one entry per CDR3 protein. This sample has 500,000 to 600,000 distinct CDR3 sequences, with about a sixth found just once. The sample comprised blood. These receptors came from a woman under 30 with Graves' hyperthyroidism.

As regards this clonotype: This may come from a read error, since a much larger clone is one base off. This chain uses TRBV28 with TRBJ2-7, with 9 nucleotides matching TRBD1. This CDR3 has 15 amino acids. Germline V CDR1 and CDR2: MDHEN, SYDVKM. The CDR3 is CAGRRTGGAAYEQYF. CDR3 nucleotide sequence: TGTGCCGGCAGACGAACAGGGGGCGCCGCCTACGAGCAGTACTTC. Full variable domain (rest looked up from reference TRBV28 and TRBJ2-7): DVKVTQSSRYLVKRTGEKVFLECVQDMDHENMFWYRQDPGLGLRLIYFSYDVKMKEKGDIPEGYSVSREKKERFSLILESASTNQTSMYLCAGRRTGGAAYEQYFGPGTRLTVT.

This clonotype was recorded many times. This rearrangement joins TRBV18 to TRBJ2-7; unclear D gene. This CDR3 has 13 amino acids. The V end was cut by 1 base, the J end by 1 base, with 5 bases between. CDR1 is KGHSH and CDR2 is LQKENI in the germline V gene. In DNA form, the CDR3 reads TGTGCCAGCTCACCACTTGCGTCCTACGAGCAGTACTTC. Translated, it gives CASSPLASYEQYF.

The sample holds a few counts of this clonotype. The gene calls are TRBV19 and TRBJ2-5; D unclear. Trimming pared 5 bases from V and 5 bases from J, leaving 15 bases between. Per the germline V gene, CDR1 is LNHDA and CDR2 is SQIVND (reference sequence). The CDR3 consists of 14 residues. The CDR3 loop is CASSAELDVETQYF. The DNA of the CDR3 is TGTGCCAGTAGTGCCGAGCTGGATGTGGAGACCCAGTACTTC.

This clonotype has at least ten counts. V is TRBV28 and J is TRBJ1-1; the D gene is possibly TRBD1 (6 bases). CDR1 and CDR2 from the germline V gene are MDHEN and SYDVKM. The CDR3 has 16 amino acids. V was shortened by 3 bases and J by 1 base, with 15 bases between the two germline ends. The CDR3 sequence is CASSFRGVMWNTEAFF. CDR3 in DNA: TGTGCCAGCAGTTTTAGGGGGGTTATGTGGAACACTGAAGCTTTCTTT.

This clonotype was seen only a few times. The gene calls are TRBV19 and TRBJ1-3; D is ambiguous. The CDR3 sequence is 14 residues long. The V gene's germline CDR1 is LNHDA and CDR2 SQIVND (reference sequence). V shed 4 bases and J shed 0 bases, with 7 bases lying between them. This chain's CDR3 is CASSRGYSGNTIYF. The CDR3 region has the DNA TGTGCCAGTAGTAGGGGATACTCTGGAAACACCATATATTTT.

Ten or more counts support this clonotype. The rearrangement links TRBV20-1 to TRBJ2-7; the D call may be TRBD1 or TRBD2 (5 bases each). The CDR3 sequence is 13 residues long. Germline V CDR1 and CDR2: DFQATT, SNEGSKA (reference sequence). The V gene lost 3 bases and the J gene lost 2 bases, with 11 bases spanning the gap. The CDR3, as DNA: TGCAGTGCTAGCGGGCAGGGACCCTACGAGCAGTACTTC. The encoded protein is CSASGQGPYEQYF.

This clonotype was recorded at least ten times. The genes are TRBV12-3 or TRBV12-4 and TRBJ1-5, with 8 bases that match TRBD1. The length of the CDR3 is 14 residues. Trimming at V came to 5 bases and at J to 7 bases, leaving 7 bases not matched to a gene. CDR3 bases: TGTGCCAGCAGTCATGGACAGGGAGGCCAGCCCCAGCATTTT. Its translation is CASSHGQGGQPQHF.

V usage is TRBV28 and J usage is TRBJ1-2, with D possibly being TRBD1 (6 bases). Germline loops: CDR1 MDHEN, CDR2 SYDVKM. V lost 7 bases and J 2 bases, leaving 17 bases between the germline ends. There are 15 residues in the CDR3. CDR3 sequence (DNA): TGTGCCAGCATTACAGGGACAACTCACAACTATGGCTACACCTTC. As protein: CASITGTTHNYGYTF.

This clonotype has only a few counts. This chain links TRBV28 with TRBJ2-2, with a weak D call TRBD1 (6 bases). CDR1 is MDHEN, CDR2 SYDVKM, per germline. V was pared by 4 bases and J by 8 bases, with 8 bases between. This CDR3 spans 12 amino acids. The CDR3 DNA follows: TGTGCCAGCAGTTACAGGGTTGGGGAGCTGTTTTTT. This translates into CASSYRVGELFF. The full variable domain, with the rest looked up from reference TRBV28 and TRBJ2-2, is DVKVTQSSRYLVKRTGEKVFLECVQDMDHENMFWYRQDPGLGLRLIYFSYDVKMKEKGDIPEGYSVSREKKERFSLILESASTNQTSMYLCASSYRVGELFFGEGSRLTVL.